This T cell receptor (beta chain) was sequenced for a study of OX40 agonist ivuxolimab in advanced cancers. Deletions cut 1 base from V and 4 bases from J, with 7 bases between. CDR3 length: 13 residues. CDR1 is SEHNR, CDR2 FQNEAQ, per germline (reference sequence). Peripheral blood came from all dose cohorts at three timepoints. Only one count was recorded for this clone. Clones were read by immunoSEQ multiplex PCR, and TCRdb kept only the in-frame ones, dropping some. The data hold tens of thousands of clones, with 94% observed a single time. The J gene is TRBJ2-5, the V gene TRBV7-9; D is undetermined. The sample was CD4+ or CD8+ T cells sorted from blood, taken in a trial of the OX40 agonist ivuxolimab. The TCR originated in an adult with an advanced solid tumor such as melanoma, head and neck, liver or kidney cancer. CDR3 nucleotides: TGTGCCAGCAGCTTAGAGGCCGGAGAGACCCAGTACTTC. Translating gives CASSLEAGETQYF.